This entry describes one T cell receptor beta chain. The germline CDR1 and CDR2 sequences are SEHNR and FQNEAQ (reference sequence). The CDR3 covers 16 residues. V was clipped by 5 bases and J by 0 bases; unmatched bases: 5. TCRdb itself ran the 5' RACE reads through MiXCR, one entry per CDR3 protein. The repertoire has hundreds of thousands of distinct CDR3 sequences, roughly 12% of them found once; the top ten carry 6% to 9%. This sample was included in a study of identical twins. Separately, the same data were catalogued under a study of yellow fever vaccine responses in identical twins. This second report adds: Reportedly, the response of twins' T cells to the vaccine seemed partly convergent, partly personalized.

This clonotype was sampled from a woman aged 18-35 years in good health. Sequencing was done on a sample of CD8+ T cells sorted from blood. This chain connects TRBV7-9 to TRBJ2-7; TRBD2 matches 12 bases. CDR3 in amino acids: CASSRTSGISSYEQYF. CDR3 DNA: TGTGCCAGCAGCAGGACTAGCGGGATTAGCTCCTACGAGCAGTACTTC.